This T cell receptor beta chain originates from a study of T cells in Graves' hyperthyroidism and ophthalmopathy. Study results and limitations: Stable hyperthyroidism and ophthalmopathy were separated using 13 V-J signatures.

Comments on this clonotype: Antigen: not known.

Amplification of TCR beta CDR3 regions was performed using RNA transcripts as template. TCR CDR3 regions were first amplified by RT-PCR with HTBI primers. TCRdb reprocessed the multiplex PCR reads via MiXCR and lists one record per CDR3 protein. Found here are approximately 380,000 distinct CDR3 sequences, about an eighth of them singletons; the top ten hold 25% to 30%. Sequencing input: blood. The TCR sequence derives from a man aged 45-65 years with Graves' ophthalmopathy.

Written as DNA, the CDR3 is TGTGCCAGCAGCGGGGGACAGGGTAATGAAAAACTGTTTTTT. This codes for CASSGGQGNEKLFF. The J gene is TRBJ1-4, the V gene TRBV3-1; 9 bases map to TRBD1. CDR1 LGHDT and CDR2 YNNKEL come from the germline V gene (reference sequence). The junction had 2 bases not matched to a gene; V was cut back by 5 bases and J by 4 bases. The CDR3 contains 14 residues.